These T cell receptor beta chains were read from a single sample in a study of blood T cell repertoires in COVID-19. Profiling relied on immunoSEQ multiplex PCR, and the TCRdb table lists in-frame clones only, not all of them. The repertoire holds around 420,000 clones, with roughly 86% as singletons. The sample comprised PBMCs or T cells enriched from blood (not recorded which). These receptors were collected from a woman between 40 and 50 years old with acute COVID-19. Each CDR3 is given with its conserved first and last residue. The D gene is left open where the match is weak. Expanded clones get a size class; other rows say once, few or many, or leave the size out.

once,TRBV5-5,13,.,TRBJ1-1,CASSFTGNTEAFF,TGTGCCAGCAGCTTCACGGGGAACACTGAAGCTTTCTTT
.,TRBV4-1,16,TRBD2,TRBJ2-3,CASSQASGGITDTQYF,TGCGCCAGCAGCCAAGCTAGCGGGGGGATCACAGATACGCAGTATTTT
.,TRBV5-1,14,.,TRBJ2-7,CASSPRGASYEQYF,TGCGCCAGCAGCCCTCGGGGGGCCTCCTACGAGCAGTACTTC
.,TRBV4-1,18,.,TRBJ2-6,CASSQIQGVASGANVLTF,TGCGCCAGCAGCCAAATTCAGGGTGTGGCGTCTGGGGCCAACGTCCTGACTTTC
.,TRBV10-3,13,.,TRBJ1-1,CASRQDPETEAFF,TGTGCCAGTCGACAGGACCCCGAAACTGAAGCTTTCTTT
.,TRBV7-9,15,TRBD1,TRBJ1-1,CASSQWGQVNTEAFF,TGTGCCAGCAGCCAATGGGGACAGGTGAACACTGAAGCTTTCTTT
few,TRBV27,15,.,TRBJ2-3,CASRRDPVGTDTQYF,TGTGCCAGCAGGCGGGATCCAGTCGGCACAGATACGCAGTATTTT
.,TRBV6-1,18,.,TRBJ2-7,CASSEPVRAVTSSYEQYF,TGTGCCAGCAGTGAACCGGTCAGGGCAGTCACCTCCTCCTACGAGCAGTACTTC
few,TRBV6-1,15,.,TRBJ1-1,CASSEYSGGKTEAFF,TGTGCCAGCAGTGAATACAGCGGGGGGAAGACTGAAGCTTTCTTT
.,TRBV5-4,15,TRBD2,TRBJ2-1,CASSLVGSGYNEQFF,TGTGCCAGCAGCTTGGTAGGTAGCGGGTACAATGAGCAGTTCTTC
.,TRBV4-1,14,.,TRBJ2-7,CASSQGTNTYEQYF,TGCGCCAGCAGCCAAGGGACTAATACCTACGAGCAGTACTTC
.,TRBV4-1,15,TRBD1,TRBJ2-1,CASSQGRGQGNEQFF,TGCGCCAGCAGCCAAGGCAGGGGGCAGGGCAATGAGCAGTTCTTC
.,TRBV5-1,15,TRBD2,TRBJ2-5,CASSSAGGPRETQYF,TGCGCCAGCAGCTCAGCGGGGGGGCCCAGGGAGACCCAGTACTTC
.,TRBV6-5,14,TRBD1,TRBJ1-1,CASSHRGVNTEAFF,TGTGCCAGCAGCCACAGGGGAGTCAACACTGAAGCTTTCTTT
.,TRBV7-2,15,.,TRBJ1-2,CASSLNAGAAYGYTF,TGTGCCAGCAGCTTAAACGCGGGGGCTGCCTATGGCTACACCTTC
.,TRBV5-6,15,.,TRBJ1-4,CASSLQGPANEKLFF,TGTGCCAGCAGCTTGCAGGGGCCAGCTAATGAAAAACTGTTTTTT
once,TRBV27,15,.,TRBJ1-4,CASSPRHTTNEKLFF,TGTGCCAGCAGTCCCCGACATACAACTAATGAAAAACTGTTTTTT
.,TRBV4-1,14,.,TRBJ1-5,CASSPPGKYQPQHF,TGCGCCAGCAGCCCCCCAGGGAAGTATCAGCCCCAGCATTTT
.,TRBV24-1,13,.,TRBJ1-1,CATSRGLNTEAFF,TGTGCCACCAGCAGAGGCTTGAACACTGAAGCTTTCTTT
.,TRBV30,14,.,TRBJ1-4,CAWSVGSGPEKLFF,TGTGCCTGGAGTGTGGGGTCAGGGCCTGAAAAACTGTTTTTT
.,TRBV24-1,15,TRBD1,TRBJ1-2,CATSASGTGMYGYTF,TGTGCCACCAGTGCCTCGGGGACAGGGATGTATGGCTACACCTTC
.,TRBV3-1/TRBV3-2,15,TRBD2,TRBJ2-2,CASSHRLADTGELFF,TGTGCCAGCAGCCACAGACTAGCGGACACCGGGGAGCTGTTTTTT
few,TRBV2,11,.,TRBJ1-6,CARGGKAPLHF,TGTGCCAGGGGGGGAAAGGCACCCCTCCACTTT
.,TRBV10-3,13,TRBD2,TRBJ2-7,CAINPDSGGVQYF,TGTGCCATCAACCCGGACAGCGGGGGGGTTCAGTACTTC
.,TRBV29-1,15,TRBD1,TRBJ1-2,CSVAAATGDIYGYTF,TGCAGCGTTGCGGCCGCGACAGGGGATATTTATGGCTACACCTTC
.,TRBV5-1,15,TRBD2,TRBJ2-3,CASGTRGGGPDTQYF,TGCGCCTCCGGGACTCGCGGGGGGGGGCCAGATACGCAGTATTTT
once,TRBV6-5,15,.,TRBJ1-5,CASSYGLGEGQPQHF,TGTGCCAGCAGTTACGGGTTAGGGGAGGGTCAGCCCCAGCATTTT
few,TRBV6-2/TRBV6-3,13,.,TRBJ1-1,CASSWGENTEAFF,TGTGCCAGCAGTTGGGGAGAAAACACTGAAGCTTTCTTT